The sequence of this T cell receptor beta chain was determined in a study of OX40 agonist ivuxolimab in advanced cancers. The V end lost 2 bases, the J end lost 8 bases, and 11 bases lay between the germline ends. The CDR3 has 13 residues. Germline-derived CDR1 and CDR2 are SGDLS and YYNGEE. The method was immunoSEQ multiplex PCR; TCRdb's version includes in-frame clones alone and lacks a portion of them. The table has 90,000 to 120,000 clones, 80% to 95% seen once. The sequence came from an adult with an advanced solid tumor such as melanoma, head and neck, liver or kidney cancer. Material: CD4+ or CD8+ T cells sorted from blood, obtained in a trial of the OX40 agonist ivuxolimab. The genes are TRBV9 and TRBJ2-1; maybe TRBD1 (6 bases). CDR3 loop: CASSVSPGDEQFF. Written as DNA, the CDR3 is TGTGCCAGCAGCGTTTCACCAGGGGATGAGCAGTTCTTC. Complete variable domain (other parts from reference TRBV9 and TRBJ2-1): DSGVTQTPKHLITATGQRVTLRCSPRSGDLSVYWYQQSLDQGLQFLIQYYNGEERAKGNILERFSAQQFPDLHSELNLSSLELGDSALYFCASSVSPGDEQFFGPGTRLTVL.